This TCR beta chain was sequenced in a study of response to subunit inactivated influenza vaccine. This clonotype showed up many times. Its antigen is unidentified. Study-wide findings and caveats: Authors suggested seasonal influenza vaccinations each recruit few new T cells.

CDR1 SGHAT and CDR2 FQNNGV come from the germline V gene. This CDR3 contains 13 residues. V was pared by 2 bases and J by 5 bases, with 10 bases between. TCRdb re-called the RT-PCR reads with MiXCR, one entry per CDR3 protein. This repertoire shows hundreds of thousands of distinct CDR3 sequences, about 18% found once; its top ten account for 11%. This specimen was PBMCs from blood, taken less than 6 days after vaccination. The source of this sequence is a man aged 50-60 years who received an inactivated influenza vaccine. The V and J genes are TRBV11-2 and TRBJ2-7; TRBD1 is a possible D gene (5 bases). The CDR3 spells CASSLPGSHEQYF. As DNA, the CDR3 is TGTGCCAGCAGCTTACCAGGGTCTCACGAGCAGTACTTC. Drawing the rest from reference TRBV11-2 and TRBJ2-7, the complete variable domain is EAGVAQSPRYKIIEKRQSVAFWCNPISGHATLYWYQQILGQGPKLLIQFQNNGVVDDSQLPKDRFSAERLKGVDSTLKIQPAKLEDSAVYLCASSLPGSHEQYFGPGTRLTVT.